Following are 5 T cell receptor beta chains from one sample sequenced in a study of cytomegalovirus exposure and HLA in healthy donors. TCRdb's copy holds only in-frame clones and misses some; the assay was immunoSEQ multiplex PCR. The sample records some 120,000 clones, over 75% being singletons. Sequenced input: PBMCs. These receptors were taken from a woman between 25 and 40 years old in good health and CMV-seronegative.

This clone came up a few times. The J gene is TRBJ2-2, the V gene TRBV6-1, with a possible D match to TRBD2 (6 bases). Trimming took 7 bases from V and 7 from J, leaving 13 bases between them. The germline V gene encodes CDR1 MNHNS and CDR2 SASEGT. The CDR3 is 13 amino acids. The CDR3 protein is CASMWRVGGELFF. The CDR3 DNA is TGTGCCAGCATGTGGAGGGTTGGCGGGGAGCTGTTTTTT.

This chain connects TRBV9 to TRBJ1-4, with 8 positions matching TRBD1. V gave up 3 bases and J gave up 5 bases; unmatched junction bases: 6. CDR3 length: 15 amino acids. Germline V gene data show CDR1 as SGDLS and CDR2 as YYNGEE. This CDR3 is CASSGGQAFNEKLFF. CDR3 sequence (DNA): TGTGCCAGCAGCGGGGGACAGGCATTCAATGAAAAACTGTTTTTT.

The chain employs TRBV4-3 and TRBJ1-6, with TRBD1 matching 12 bases. Germline assignment: CDR1 LGHNA and CDR2 YSLEER. V gave up 5 bases and J gave up 2 bases; unmatched junction bases: 4. The CDR3 totals 17 residues. The CDR3 sequence is CASSEGTGGAYNSPLHF. The CDR3 DNA is TGCGCCAGCAGCGAAGGGACAGGGGGCGCCTATAATTCACCCCTCCACTTT.

The chain couples TRBV6-6 to TRBJ2-5; D call uncertain. The length of the CDR3 is 13 residues. CDR1 and CDR2 from the germline V gene are MNHNY and SVGAGI (reference sequence). The germline V and J ends were trimmed by 0 bases and 5 bases, with 7 bases remaining between them. CDR3 coding DNA: TGTGCCAGCAGTTACTCCCCTCAGGAGACCCAGTACTTC. Translating gives CASSYSPQETQYF.

The rearrangement uses TRBV5-1 and TRBJ1-1; TRBD1 might be the D (6 bases). The germline V gene encodes CDR1 SGHRS and CDR2 YFSETQ. The ends were cut back, 5 bases at V and 5 bases at J, with 19 bases in the middle. This CDR3 is built from 15 residues. The CDR3 spells CASSRQVTGGTEAFF. DNA of the CDR3: TGCGCCAGCAGTCGACAGGTCACGGGAGGTACTGAAGCTTTCTTT.